This passage covers 27 T cell receptor beta chains from one sample sequenced in a study of human T cells and chemical hapten exposure. This sample's time point: pre-sensitization, week 0. Treatment reported: therapeutic diphenylcyclopropenone sensitization with weekly scalp DPC. TCRdb re-called the RACE reads with MiXCR, one entry per CDR3 protein. The profile shows some 250,000 distinct CDR3 sequences, roughly 8% of them singletons. Sequenced here: whole blood, sampled in connection with sensitization to the hapten diphenylcyclopropenone (DPC). The receptor source for this set is a man aged 18 to 30 with alopecia areata. Some clones in this sample may be carry-over from other donors' samples.

A few counts support this clonotype. The CDR3 bases are TGTGCCAGCTCATTGCCGGGACTAGCGGCCTACGAGCAGTACTTC. This translates into CASSLPGLAAYEQYF. The chain uses TRBV18 and TRBJ2-7; 11 bases line up with TRBD2. In germline, CDR1 is KGHSH, CDR2 LQKENI. The CDR3 covers 15 residues. J gave up 2 bases and V 5 bases, and 5 bases lay outside the gene matches.

V is TRBV6-2 or TRBV6-3 and J is TRBJ1-5, with D hard to call. Germline V gene lookup returns CDR1 MNHEY and CDR2 SVGEGT. V was cut by 7 bases and J by 7 bases, with 11 bases left in between. The CDR3 extends over 12 amino acids. CDR3 in amino acids: CASKAGNQPQHF. In nucleotides, the CDR3 is TGTGCCAGCAAGGCGGGGAACCAGCCCCAGCATTTT.

This clonotype was detected many times. The chain couples TRBV11-2 to TRBJ2-1, with D possibly being TRBD2 (5 bases). Trimming left V 4 bases short and J 5 bases short, with 9 bases between. Germline CDR1 SGHAT, CDR2 FQNNGV. This CDR3 has 13 residues. CDR3 region: CASSSGLDNEQFF. The CDR3 region has the DNA TGTGCCAGCAGCTCCGGACTCGACAATGAGCAGTTCTTC.

In this sample, this clonotype turned up many times. V usage is TRBV7-6 and J usage is TRBJ2-7; unclear D gene. CDR3 length: 13 residues. V was cut by 5 bases and J by 4 bases, with 12 bases left in between. Germline CDR1 SGHVS, CDR2 FNYEAQ. The CDR3 sequence is CASSITSAYEQYF. CDR3 nucleotides: TGTGCCAGCAGCATCACCAGCGCTTACGAGCAGTACTTC.

There are a few counts of this clonotype. The V and J genes are TRBV6-1 and TRBJ2-2; 14 bases line up with TRBD2. CDR1 MNHNS and CDR2 SASEGT come from the germline V gene. This CDR3 comprises 16 residues. V trimming: 10 bases; J trimming: 3 bases; junction bases outside the gene matches: 7. This CDR3 reads CATMGLAGAYTGELFF. CDR3 in DNA: TGTGCCACCATGGGACTAGCGGGGGCCTACACCGGGGAGCTGTTTTTT.

This clonotype has a count of ten or more. The chain joins TRBV20-1 to TRBJ2-7; D is unresolved. Trimming removed 0 bases at V and 2 bases at J, with 14 bases between. This CDR3 spans 15 amino acids. Germline CDR1 reads DFQATT; CDR2 reads SNEGSKA (reference sequence). CDR3 amino acids: CSARDPKVQTYEQYF. The CDR3, as DNA: TGCAGTGCTAGAGATCCCAAGGTGCAGACCTACGAGCAGTACTTC.

The table lists this clonotype with many counts. The V gene is TRBV18, the J gene TRBJ1-2, with a weak D call TRBD1 (5 bases). The V end lost 5 bases, the J end lost 8 bases, and 15 bases lay between the germline ends. Germline CDR1 and CDR2: KGHSH and LQKENI. CDR3 length: 13 residues. The CDR3 DNA reads TGTGCCAGCTCAACGGGACTCCGTTACGGCTACACCTTC. This encodes CASSTGLRYGYTF.

The CDR3 sequence is CASSESRTDFNYGYTF. CDR3 bases: TGTGCCAGCAGTGAATCCCGGACAGACTTTAACTATGGCTACACCTTC. The chain employs TRBV25-1 and TRBJ1-2; possibly TRBD1 for D (6 bases). CDR3 length: 16 amino acids. CDR1 is MGHDK, CDR2 SYGVNS, per germline. Trimming pared 1 base from V and 1 base from J, leaving 13 bases between.

The J gene is TRBJ1-6, the V gene TRBV5-1; D remains unclear. CDR1 SGHRS and CDR2 YFSETQ come from the germline V gene. V lost 5 bases and J 9 bases, leaving 12 bases between the germline ends. The CDR3 totals 13 residues. The CDR3 reads CASRLTYLSPLHF. In DNA, the CDR3 is TGCGCCAGCAGGCTCACTTATCTTTCACCCCTCCACTTT.

The sample holds a few counts of this clonotype. The chain is built from TRBV9 and TRBJ1-4, with D perhaps matching TRBD1 (6 bases). CDR1 SGDLS and CDR2 YYNGEE come from the germline V gene. V was clipped by 3 bases and J by 8 bases, with 17 bases between them. This CDR3 is built from 15 residues. Here the CDR3 DNA reads TGTGCCAGCAGCGCTAACACAGGGTTAGGGGAAAAACTGTTTTTT. Translation gives CASSANTGLGEKLFF.

A few counts support this clonotype. The CDR3 nucleotides are TGTGCCAGCAGTTTAGTCGGGGGGGCCCCCGGCGGGGAGCTGTTTTTT. Its translation: CASSLVGGAPGGELFF. This chain connects TRBV12-3 or TRBV12-4 to TRBJ2-2; 8 bases are a match to TRBD2. J gave up 7 bases and V 1 base, and 8 bases lay outside the gene matches. CDR3 size: 16 residues.

This clonotype was seen a few times. The chain employs TRBV7-2 and TRBJ2-3; a possible D gene is TRBD2 (6 bases). Trimming removed 5 bases at V and 9 bases at J, with 12 bases between. Per germline, CDR1 SGHTA and CDR2 FQGNSA. The CDR3 runs to 12 residues. DNA for the CDR3: TGTGCCAGCAGCCCGACTAGGTTGACGCAGTATTTT. As protein: CASSPTRLTQYF.

In its sample, this clonotype was seen many times. This chain uses TRBV12-3 or TRBV12-4 with TRBJ1-5; maybe TRBD1 (6 bases). The CDR3 has 14 residues. With 5 bases removed from V and 0 bases from J, the gap between germline ends came to 8 bases. This chain's CDR3 is CASSQGNSNQPQHF. The DNA for the CDR3 is TGTGCCAGCAGTCAGGGGAATAGCAATCAGCCCCAGCATTTT.

CDR3 sequence reads: CASSLYSRITDTQYF. The CDR3 DNA reads TGTGCCAGCAGCTTATACAGCCGAATCACAGATACGCAGTATTTT. The chain recombines TRBV7-4 with TRBJ2-3; D call uncertain. The CDR3 length is 15 residues. Germline values: CDR1 SGHVT, CDR2 SQSDAQ. V was clipped by 2 bases and J by 2 bases, with 11 bases between them.

The chain links TRBV6-5 to TRBJ2-3; D not resolved. The CDR3 is 13 residues long. Trimming removed 8 bases from V and 0 bases from J, with 9 bases in between. CDR1 is MNHEY and CDR2 is SVGAGI in the germline V gene. The CDR3 loop reads CASRAASTDTQYF. The CDR3, as DNA: TGTGCCAGCCGAGCAGCTAGCACAGATACGCAGTATTTT.

As regards this clonotype: This may stem from a read error, because a much larger clone lies one nucleotide away. The J gene is TRBJ2-1, the V gene TRBV7-6, with 9 bases lining up with TRBD1. The CDR3 runs to 17 residues. Germline CDR1 and CDR2: SGHVS and FNYEAQ. The CDR3 loop is CASSPRDRASSYNEQIF. CDR3 bases: TGTGCCAGCAGCCCCCGGGACAGGGCTTCCTCCTACAATGAGCAGATCTTC.

This clonotype showed up many times. V usage is TRBV5-1 and J usage is TRBJ1-4, with 10 nucleotides matching TRBD1. The trim removed 5 bases at V and 4 bases at J, leaving 8 bases unmatched. CDR3 length: 16 residues. Germline lookup yields CDR1 SGHRS and CDR2 YFSETQ. CDR3 protein: CASSASGQGDNEKLFF. CDR3 in DNA: TGCGCCAGCAGTGCCTCCGGACAGGGGGATAATGAAAAACTGTTTTTT.

The rearrangement links TRBV7-9 to TRBJ2-7; 9 nucleotides line up with TRBD1. The length of the CDR3 is 15 residues. Trimming removed 5 bases from V and 5 bases from J; junction bases left unmatched: 10. Germline-derived CDR1 and CDR2 are SEHNR and FQNEAQ (reference sequence). The CDR3 spells CASSRTGQGRNEQYV. DNA of the CDR3: TGTGCCAGCAGCCGCACGGGACAGGGAAGGAACGAGCAGTACGTC.

This clonotype has more than one count but fewer than ten. The rearrangement links TRBV14 to TRBJ1-1; D ambiguous. The CDR3 is made up of 15 amino acids. V lost 5 bases and J lost 6, with 19 bases in between. Germline V CDR1 and CDR2: SGHDN, FVKESK. CDR3 protein: CASSNLPALRPEAFF. CDR3 nucleotides: TGTGCCAGCAGCAACCTTCCAGCGCTCCGACCTGAAGCTTTCTTT. Filled out from reference TRBV14 and TRBJ1-1, the complete variable domain reads EAGVTQFPSHSVIEKGQTVTLRCDPISGHDNLYWYRRVMGKEIKFLLHFVKESKQDESGMPNNRFLAERTGGTYSTLKVQPAELEDSGVYFCASSNLPALRPEAFFGQGTRLTVV.

This rearrangement joins TRBV20-1 to TRBJ2-5; 10 bases agree with TRBD1. The CDR3 totals 15 residues. Trimming at V came to 4 bases and at J to 5 bases, leaving 10 bases not matched to a gene. In germline, CDR1 is DFQATT, CDR2 SNEGSKA (reference sequence). CDR3 protein: CSATQPDRGSETQYF. Written as DNA, the CDR3 is TGCAGTGCTACTCAACCGGACAGGGGGAGCGAGACCCAGTACTTC.

A few counts support this clonotype. The chain has TRBV12-3 or TRBV12-4 and TRBJ2-5, with 7 positions matching TRBD2. The CDR3 loop spans 17 amino acids. Unmatched junction bases numbered 17, after V lost 6 bases and J lost 4 bases. The CDR3 protein is CASRSDSGLNSAETQYF. CDR3 coding DNA: TGTGCCAGCAGGTCAGATAGCGGGCTGAATTCAGCAGAGACCCAGTACTTC.

The chain uses TRBV27 and TRBJ2-1, with 8 bases matching TRBD2. The V and J ends lost 3 bases and 2 bases, in that order; junction bases with no gene match: 3. CDR3 size: 15 residues. The germline V gene encodes CDR1 MNHEY and CDR2 SMNVEV (reference sequence). CDR3 DNA sequence: TGTGCCAGCAGTTTTCGGGGGGGGCCCTACAATGAGCAGTTCTTC. Residues: CASSFRGGPYNEQFF.

This chain links TRBV29-1 with TRBJ2-1; D call uncertain. The CDR3 has 12 residues. Germline V gives CDR1 SQVTM, CDR2 ANQGSEA. V was pared by 6 bases and J by 5 bases, with 11 bases between. CDR3 bases: TGCAGCGTCACACCAGCTAACAATGAGCAGTTCTTC. Protein product: CSVTPANNEQFF.

This chain links TRBV4-1 with TRBJ1-5; D is perhaps TRBD1 (5 bases). CDR1 is MGHRA, CDR2 YSYEKL, per germline. This CDR3 spans 21 amino acids. The V gene lost 0 bases and the J gene lost 0 bases, with 24 bases spanning the gap. Written as DNA, the CDR3 is TGCGCCAGCAGCCAAGAAATAACAGGCAGGAGGCGCCACAATAGCAATCAGCCCCAGCATTTT. This translates into CASSQEITGRRRHNSNQPQHF.

This clonotype has a count of ten or more. This chain connects TRBV9 to TRBJ2-6; 7 bases are shared with TRBD1. CDR3 length equals 18 residues. V lost 3 bases, J lost 0 bases, and 9 bases stayed unmatched. Per germline, CDR1 SGDLS and CDR2 YYNGEE. In DNA, the CDR3 is TGTGCCAGCAGCGGACGCCGGGACAGCAGCTCTGGGGCCAACGTCCTGACTTTC. Protein: CASSGRRDSSSGANVLTF.

This chain connects TRBV3-1 to TRBJ1-5, with a possible D match to TRBD1 (6 bases). Trimming stripped 3 bases from V and 1 base from J, with 16 bases between. Germline V CDR1 and CDR2: LGHDT, YNNKEL (reference sequence). The CDR3 contains 17 residues. The DNA for the CDR3 is TGTGCCAGCAGCCACTCCTCACGGCAGGGGAGCAATCAGCCCCAGCATTTT. This translates into CASSHSSRQGSNQPQHF.

This clonotype showed up many times. This CDR3 reads CASSLQANTEAFF. The CDR3 coding sequence is TGTGCCAGCAGCCTACAGGCGAACACTGAAGCTTTCTTT. The V and J genes are TRBV7-3 and TRBJ1-1, with D perhaps matching TRBD1 (5 bases). The CDR3 is 13 residues long. Germline V lookup: CDR1 SGHTA, CDR2 FQGTGA. V lost 5 bases and J lost 1, with 8 bases in between. The full variable domain, its missing parts supplied by reference TRBV7-3 and TRBJ1-1, is GAGVSQTPSNKVTEKGKYVELRCDPISGHTALYWYRQSLGQGPEFLIYFQGTGAADDSGLPNDRFFAVRPEGSVSTLKIQRTERGDSAVYLCASSLQANTEAFFGQGTRLTVV.